A single sample is the source of the 18 T cell receptor beta chains below, sequenced in a study of cytomegalovirus exposure and HLA in healthy donors. 60 Vbeta and 13 Jbeta primers were used in PCR. Profiled with immunoSEQ multiplex PCR; TCRdb holds only in-frame clones, not every one. Here the sample spans 160,000 or so clones, approximately 81% being singletons. Sequencing input: PBMCs. The source of these receptors is a man younger than 40 in good health and CMV-seronegative.

The sample holds one count of this clone. The gene calls are TRBV7-2 and TRBJ2-7; a possible D gene is TRBD2 (5 bases). There are 15 residues in the CDR3. The V end lost 6 bases, the J end lost 3 bases, and 18 bases lay between the germline ends. Germline CDR1 SGHTA, CDR2 FQGNSA. The CDR3 protein is CASSPTRGVVYEQYF. Written as DNA, the CDR3 is TGTGCCAGCAGTCCCACCCGGGGAGTGGTCTACGAGCAGTACTTC.

This clone was counted a few times. This chain links TRBV7-9 with TRBJ1-6; the match to TRBD1 covers 10 bases. Germline assignment: CDR1 SEHNR and CDR2 FQNEAQ (reference sequence). The CDR3 is 15 residues long. V lost 2 bases to trimming and J lost 6 bases; unmatched junction nucleotides: 1. This CDR3 reads CASSLRDRGNSPLHF. The CDR3 DNA reads TGTGCCAGCAGCTTACGGGACAGGGGTAATTCACCCCTCCACTTT.

The V gene is TRBV7-2, the J gene TRBJ2-7, with 12 bases matching TRBD1. The CDR3 is 16 amino acids. CDR1 is SGHTA and CDR2 is FQGNSA in the germline V gene. J was trimmed by 4 bases and V by 8 bases; bases with no gene match: 12. The CDR3 coding sequence is TGTGCCAGCTCTTTTTCGGCGGGACAGGGGGCTTACGAGCAGTACTTC. The encoded protein is CASSFSAGQGAYEQYF.

The V call is TRBV5-4, the J call TRBJ2-5; tentative D call: TRBD2 (7 bases). This CDR3 spans 14 amino acids. V was trimmed by 1 base and J by 7 bases, leaving 14 bases between them. Germline V gene sequence: CDR1 SGHNT, CDR2 YYREEE (reference sequence). CDR3 loop: CASSLRPGEGTQYF. CDR3 coding DNA: TGTGCCAGCAGCTTGAGGCCAGGGGAGGGGACCCAGTACTTC.

The chain uses TRBV19 and TRBJ1-1, with a possible D match to TRBD1 (5 bases). Trimming shortened V by 3 bases and J by 2 bases, and 13 bases separated the two germline ends. This CDR3 has 15 residues. Germline assignment: CDR1 LNHDA and CDR2 SQIVND (reference sequence). CDR3: CASSMRDAGNTEAFF. The CDR3 DNA follows: TGTGCCAGTAGTATGCGGGACGCAGGAAACACTGAAGCTTTCTTT.

The rearrangement joins TRBV18 to TRBJ1-1; no clear D gene. Germline CDR1 and CDR2: KGHSH and LQKENI. This CDR3 is 13 amino acids long. The ends were cut back, 1 base at V and 3 bases at J, with 6 bases in the middle. The DNA of the CDR3 is TGTGCCAGCTCACCACTGTCCGACACTGAAGCTTTCTTT. This gives the protein CASSPLSDTEAFF.

The gene calls are TRBV10-3 and TRBJ2-3; TRBD2 agrees at 8 bases. With 7 bases clipped from V and 4 bases from J, the junction kept 4 bases outside the gene matches. Germline values: CDR1 ENHRY, CDR2 SYGVKD. This CDR3 is built from 13 residues. The CDR3 spells CAIKSGGADTQYF. The CDR3 DNA is TGTGCCATCAAAAGCGGGGGCGCAGATACGCAGTATTTT.

The genes are TRBV19 and TRBJ1-3, with D unclear. V shed 7 bases and J shed 1 base, with 14 bases lying between them. In germline, CDR1 is LNHDA, CDR2 SQIVND (reference sequence). The CDR3 covers 15 residues. The CDR3 DNA reads as TGTGCCAGTACCCCCTATGTTTCGTCTGGAAACACCATATATTTT. Translated, it gives CASTPYVSSGNTIYF.

The CDR3 sequence is CASSEGLVLYEQYF. The CDR3 DNA reads TGTGCCAGCAGTGAGGGACTAGTTTTGTACGAGCAGTACTTC. The chain recombines TRBV2 with TRBJ2-7; 8 bases align to TRBD2. V shed 3 bases, J shed 4 bases, and the junction held 5 bases outside the gene matches. CDR1 is SNHLY, CDR2 FYNNEI, per germline. The CDR3 spans 14 residues.

The rearrangement joins TRBV2 to TRBJ1-2; tentative D call: TRBD1 (5 bases). This CDR3 spans 19 amino acids. The V end lost 3 bases, the J end lost 4 bases, and 27 bases lay between the germline ends. CDR1 and CDR2 from the germline V gene are SNHLY and FYNNEI. The CDR3 bases are TGTGCCAGCAGTGATGGGATCAACCCGACAGCACAAAAGGCCTATGGCTACACCTTC. Translating gives CASSDGINPTAQKAYGYTF.

The genes are TRBV23-1 and TRBJ1-4; D is undetermined. TRBV23-1 is filed as an ORF, its function uncertain. V was trimmed by 0 bases and J by 6 bases, leaving 8 bases between them. This CDR3 is built from 14 residues. The CDR3 reads CASSQSRVYEKLFF. The CDR3 bases are TGCGCCAGCAGTCAATCGAGGGTTTATGAAAAACTGTTTTTT.

This clone was counted a single time. The J gene is TRBJ1-1, the V gene TRBV29-1, with D possibly matching TRBD1 (5 bases). There are 12 residues in the CDR3. Germline-derived CDR1 and CDR2 are SQVTM and ANQGSEA. V gave up 4 bases and J gave up 1 base, with 7 bases separating them. CDR3 coding DNA: TGCAGCGTTGTTCAGGGGAACACTGAAGCTTTCTTT. It translates to CSVVQGNTEAFF. Full variable domain (remainder filled in from reference TRBV29-1 and TRBJ1-1): SAVISQKPSRDICQRGTSLTIQCQVDSQVTMMFWYRQQPGQSLTLIATANQGSEATYESGFVIDKFPISRPNLTFSTLTVSNMSPEDSSIYLCSVVQGNTEAFFGQGTRLTVV.

The chain has TRBV5-6 and TRBJ2-5; the D is unclear. The CDR3 totals 13 residues. Germline V gene data show CDR1 as SGHDT and CDR2 as YYEEEE. V gave up 6 bases and J gave up 4 bases, with 13 bases separating them. The CDR3 region is CASNFGRGETQYF. The CDR3 DNA reads TGTGCCAGCAACTTCGGCAGAGGAGAGACCCAGTACTTC.

V is TRBV2 and J is TRBJ1-3; TRBD1 might be the D (5 bases). The CDR3 has 14 residues. Trimming shortened V by 2 bases and J by 4 bases, and 9 bases separated the two germline ends. Germline V gene sequence: CDR1 SNHLY, CDR2 FYNNEI. The CDR3 protein is CASSEPGLGNTIYF. The CDR3 DNA sequence: TGTGCCAGCAGTGAACCAGGGCTCGGAAACACCATATATTTT.

The V call is TRBV15, the J call TRBJ2-2; D gene unclear. The CDR3 has 21 residues. Germline CDR1 is LNHNV and CDR2 is YYDKDF (reference sequence). The ends were cut back, 0 bases at V and 0 bases at J, with 23 bases in the middle. CDR3 coding DNA: TGTGCCACCAGCAGAGATGTATATTGGGTCAGAGAGGCCCCGAACACCGGGGAGCTGTTTTTT. It yields the protein CATSRDVYWVREAPNTGELFF.

The chain links TRBV7-9 to TRBJ1-1; TRBD1 matches at 7 bases. The trim removed 4 bases at V and 11 bases at J, leaving 7 bases unmatched. CDR1 and CDR2 from the germline V gene are SEHNR and FQNEAQ (reference sequence). This CDR3 contains 12 residues. CDR3 region: CASSWDRLEAFF. The DNA of the CDR3 is TGTGCCAGCAGCTGGGACAGATTGGAGGCTTTCTTT.

This chain links TRBV4-2 with TRBJ2-1; 14 bases fit TRBD2. Trimming took 2 bases from V and 7 from J; bases not matched to a gene: 19. The germline CDR1 and CDR2 sequences are LGHNA and YNFKEQ. The CDR3 is 21 amino acids. CDR3 in amino acids: CASSQTLGSGTSGSRGNEQFF. CDR3 coding DNA: TGTGCCAGCAGCCAAACCTTGGGTTCCGGGACTAGCGGGAGTAGGGGAAATGAGCAGTTCTTC.

J is TRBJ1-2 and V is TRBV11-3, with 10 bases aligning to TRBD1. This CDR3 has 14 amino acids. V gave up 7 bases and J gave up 2 bases; unmatched junction bases: 4. The germline V gene encodes CDR1 SGHNT and CDR2 YENEEA. The CDR3 here is CASTLTGGNYGYTF. CDR3 nucleotides: TGTGCCAGCACCTTGACAGGGGGCAACTATGGCTACACCTTC.